The clone carrying this TCR beta chain was seen repeatedly, ten times or more. Every sequencing run returned over 190 million TCR-beta sequences, which were derived from 15-18 subjects. A single record per CDR3 protein comes from TCRdb applying MiXCR to the 5' RACE reads. Altogether approximately 37,000 distinct CDR3 sequences are present, less than 15% being singletons, with the ten largest covering 20% to 30%. The sample belongs to a study of neurological immune-mediated disorders. Unsorted libraries were prepared from 2 million PBMCs held at -80 C. The sequenced sample consisted of PBMCs. This TCR came from a woman aged 45-65 years with HTLV-1-associated myelopathy (HAM/TSP).

The CDR3 spells CSARDREGGYTF. CDR3 sequence (DNA): TGCAGTGCTAGAGATCGGGAGGGCGGCTACACCTTC. V and J are TRBV20-1 and TRBJ1-2; no clear D gene. The CDR3 is made up of 12 amino acids. From germline, CDR1 is DFQATT and CDR2 SNEGSKA (reference sequence). V gave up 0 bases and J gave up 8 bases, with 10 bases separating them.